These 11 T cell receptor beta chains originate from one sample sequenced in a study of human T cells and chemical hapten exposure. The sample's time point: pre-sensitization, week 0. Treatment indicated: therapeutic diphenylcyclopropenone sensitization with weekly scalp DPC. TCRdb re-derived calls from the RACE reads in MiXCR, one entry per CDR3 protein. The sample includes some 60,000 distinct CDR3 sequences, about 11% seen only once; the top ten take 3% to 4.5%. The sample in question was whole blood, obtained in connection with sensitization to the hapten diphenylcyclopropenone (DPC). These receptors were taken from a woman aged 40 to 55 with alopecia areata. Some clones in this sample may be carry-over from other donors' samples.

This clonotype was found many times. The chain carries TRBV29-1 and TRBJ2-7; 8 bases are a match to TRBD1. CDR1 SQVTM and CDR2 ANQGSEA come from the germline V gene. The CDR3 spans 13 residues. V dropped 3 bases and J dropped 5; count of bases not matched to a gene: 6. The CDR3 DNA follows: TGCAGCGTTGACACAGGGGGAGTCGACGAGCAGTACTTC. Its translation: CSVDTGGVDEQYF.

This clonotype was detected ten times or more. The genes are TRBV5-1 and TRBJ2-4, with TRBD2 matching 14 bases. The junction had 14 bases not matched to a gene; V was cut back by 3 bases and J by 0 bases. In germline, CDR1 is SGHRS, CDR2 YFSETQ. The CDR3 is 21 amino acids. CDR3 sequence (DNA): TGCGCCAGCAGCTCGCGGCCTCCGGGACTAGCGGGAGAAGCAGCCAAAAACATTCAGTACTTC. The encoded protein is CASSSRPPGLAGEAAKNIQYF.

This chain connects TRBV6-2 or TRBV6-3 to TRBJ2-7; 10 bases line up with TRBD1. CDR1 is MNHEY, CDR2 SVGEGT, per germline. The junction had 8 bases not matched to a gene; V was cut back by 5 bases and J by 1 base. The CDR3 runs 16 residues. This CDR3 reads CASSTTGQGQSYEQYF. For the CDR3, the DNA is TGTGCCAGCAGTACAACGGGACAGGGGCAATCCTACGAGCAGTACTTC.

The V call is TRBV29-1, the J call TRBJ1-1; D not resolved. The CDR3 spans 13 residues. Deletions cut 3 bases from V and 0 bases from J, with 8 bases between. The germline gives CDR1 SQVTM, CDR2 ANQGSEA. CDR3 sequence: CSVDPRLNTEAFF. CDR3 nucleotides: TGCAGCGTTGATCCCCGCCTGAACACTGAAGCTTTCTTT.

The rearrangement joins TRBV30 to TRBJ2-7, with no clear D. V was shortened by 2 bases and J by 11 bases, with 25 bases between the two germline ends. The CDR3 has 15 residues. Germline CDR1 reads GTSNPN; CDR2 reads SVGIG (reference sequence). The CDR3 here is CAWSPPVDGLKKEYF. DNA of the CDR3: TGTGCCTGGAGTCCTCCGGTGGACGGTCTAAAGAAAGAGTACTTC. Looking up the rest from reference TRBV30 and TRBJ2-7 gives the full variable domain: SQTIHQWPATLVQPVGSPLSLECTVEGTSNPNLYWYRQAAGRGLQLLFYSVGIGQISSEVPQNLSASRPQDRQFILSSKKLLLSDSGFYLCAWSPPVDGLKKEYFGPGTRLTVT.

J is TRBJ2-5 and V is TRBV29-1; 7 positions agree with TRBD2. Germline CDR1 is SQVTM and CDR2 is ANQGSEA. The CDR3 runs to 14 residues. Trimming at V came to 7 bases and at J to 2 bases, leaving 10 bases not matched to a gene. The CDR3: CSDPGRGGQETQYF. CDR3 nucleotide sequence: TGCAGCGACCCGGGGAGGGGCGGTCAAGAGACCCAGTACTTC.

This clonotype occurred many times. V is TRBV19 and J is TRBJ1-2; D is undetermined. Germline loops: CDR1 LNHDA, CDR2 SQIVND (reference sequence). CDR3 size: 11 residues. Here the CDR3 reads CASQATRGYTF. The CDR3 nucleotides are TGTGCTTCCCAGGCGACGCGGGGCTACACCTTC.

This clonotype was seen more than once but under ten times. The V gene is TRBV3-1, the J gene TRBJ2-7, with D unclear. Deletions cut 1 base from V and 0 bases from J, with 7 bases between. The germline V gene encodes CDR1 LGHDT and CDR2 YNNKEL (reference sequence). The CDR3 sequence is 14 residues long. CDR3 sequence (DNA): TGTGCCAGCAGCCAAGGATCCGTCTCCTACGAGCAGTACTTC. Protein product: CASSQGSVSYEQYF.

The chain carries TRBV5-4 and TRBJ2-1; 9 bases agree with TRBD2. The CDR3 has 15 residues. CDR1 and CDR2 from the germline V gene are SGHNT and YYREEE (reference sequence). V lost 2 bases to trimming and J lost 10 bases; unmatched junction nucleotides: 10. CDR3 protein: CASSLGLAGRGEQFF. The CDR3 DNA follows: TGTGCCAGCAGCTTAGGGCTAGCGGGGCGGGGGGAGCAGTTCTTC. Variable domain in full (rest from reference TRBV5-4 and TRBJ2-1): ETGVTQSPTHLIKTRGQQVTLRCSSQSGHNTVSWYQQALGQGPQFIFQYYREEENGRGNFPPRFSGLQFPNYSSELNVNALELDDSALYLCASSLGLAGRGEQFFGPGTRLTVL.

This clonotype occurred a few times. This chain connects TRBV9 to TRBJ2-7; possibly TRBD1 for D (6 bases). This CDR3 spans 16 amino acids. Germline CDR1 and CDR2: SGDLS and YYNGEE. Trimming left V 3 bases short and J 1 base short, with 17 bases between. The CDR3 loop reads CASSAGTSDRSYEQYF. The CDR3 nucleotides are TGTGCCAGCAGCGCCGGGACATCCGATAGGTCCTACGAGCAGTACTTC.

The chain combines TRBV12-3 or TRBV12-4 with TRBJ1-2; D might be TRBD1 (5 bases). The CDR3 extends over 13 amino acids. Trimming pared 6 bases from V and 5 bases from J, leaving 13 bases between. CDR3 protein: CASSAQTGYGYTF. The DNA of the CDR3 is TGTGCCAGCAGCGCCCAAACAGGTTATGGCTACACCTTC.